This is a list of T cell receptor beta chains from one sample in a study of OX40 agonist ivuxolimab in advanced cancers. Assay: immunoSEQ multiplex PCR; the TCRdb copy retains only in-frame clones and omits some. The sample contains about 100,000 clones, 90% of which appear only once. Sample: CD4+ or CD8+ T cells sorted from blood, taken in a trial of the OX40 agonist ivuxolimab. These receptors all come from an adult with an advanced solid tumor such as melanoma, head and neck, liver or kidney cancer. Both conserved end residues are part of each CDR3. The order of the fields is clone size, D gene, J gene, V gene, CDR3 DNA, CDR3 protein. A D gene is named only where the DNA matches it firmly. Part of the rows lack a size; the others show once, few, many or a class for expanded clones.

size: few; D: .; J: TRBJ1-1; V: TRBV2; DNA: TGTGCCAGCAGTGTGGACACTGAAGCTTTCTTT; CDR3: CASSVDTEAFF
size: .; D: .; J: TRBJ2-2; V: TRBV21-1; DNA: TGTGCCAGCAGCAAAGCCAGGGCTACGAACACCGGGGAGCTGTTTTTT; CDR3: CASSKARATNTGELFF
size: .; D: .; J: TRBJ2-3; V: TRBV5-4; DNA: TGTGCCAGCAGCTTGGACTACTTGGCGCAGTATTTT; CDR3: CASSLDYLAQYF
size: .; D: .; J: TRBJ2-2; V: TRBV11-2; DNA: TGTGCCAGCAGGGTGGGCGGTTCCTGGTCGGAGCTGTTTTTT; CDR3: CASRVGGSWSELFF
size: .; D: .; J: TRBJ1-2; V: TRBV28; DNA: TGTGCCAGCAAAGGTTCCTATGGCTACACCTTC; CDR3: CASKGSYGYTF
size: .; D: TRBD2; J: TRBJ2-1; V: TRBV13; DNA: TGTGCCAGCATCAGACGCGGGACTAGCGGGAGGAGTAGTGAGCAGTTCTTC; CDR3: CASIRRGTSGRSSEQFF
size: .; D: .; J: TRBJ2-7; V: TRBV27; DNA: TGTGCCAGCAGCCGGGCAGGGAATTACGAGCAGTACTTC; CDR3: CASSRAGNYEQYF
size: .; D: TRBD1; J: TRBJ2-7; V: TRBV7-2; DNA: TGTGCCAGCAGCTTAGAGGTTGGGACAGGGAGTACCCACGAGCAGTACTTC; CDR3: CASSLEVGTGSTHEQYF
size: once; D: TRBD1; J: TRBJ2-2; V: TRBV2; DNA: TGTGCCAGCACAGAAGACAGGGGGCGCCGTACCGGGGAGCTGTTTTTT; CDR3: CASTEDRGRRTGELFF
size: few; D: TRBD1; J: TRBJ2-7; V: TRBV2; DNA: TGTGCCAGCAGGGCCGACAGGGGGAGCTCCTACGAGCAGTACTTC; CDR3: CASRADRGSSYEQYF
size: .; D: .; J: TRBJ2-7; V: TRBV2; DNA: TGTGCCAGCAGTGCCTACCCCGGGGGAAACTACGAGCAGTACTTC; CDR3: CASSAYPGGNYEQYF
size: once; D: .; J: TRBJ2-1; V: TRBV1; DNA: TGCACCAGCAGCCAAGCCCAGAACTCTAGCGGCCATCCGTTCTTC; CDR3: CTSSQAQNSSGHPFF
size: once; D: .; J: TRBJ1-2; V: TRBV28; DNA: TGTGCCAGCAGTTTACCCCCCGGAGCGGGCTCTAACTATGGCTACACCTTC; CDR3: CASSLPPGAGSNYGYTF
size: .; D: TRBD1; J: TRBJ1-3; V: TRBV6-5; DNA: TGTGCCAGCAGTTATACAGGGACAGGGCCGGTAGGCACCATATATTTT; CDR3: CASSYTGTGPVGTIYF
size: .; D: .; J: TRBJ2-6; V: TRBV19; DNA: TGTGCCAGTACCGCTACTAGCACCTTTAGCTCTGGGGCCAACGTCCTGACTTTC; CDR3: CASTATSTFSSGANVLTF
size: .; D: TRBD1; J: TRBJ1-4; V: TRBV5-1; DNA: TGCGCCAGCAGCGACAACAGGGGGCGCGATGAAAAACTGTTTTTT; CDR3: CASSDNRGRDEKLFF
size: few; D: TRBD2; J: TRBJ2-2; V: TRBV19; DNA: TGTGCCAGTAGCTCCTCAGCGGGATACACCGGGGAGCTGTTTTTT; CDR3: CASSSSAGYTGELFF
size: .; D: TRBD1; J: TRBJ1-5; V: TRBV6-6; DNA: TGTGCCGCGAGGGGACAGGACAATCAGCCCCAGCATTTT; CDR3: CAARGQDNQPQHF
size: .; D: TRBD1; J: TRBJ2-5; V: TRBV10-2; DNA: TGCGCCAGCAGTGGGGACAGGGAAGAGACCCAGTACTTC; CDR3: CASSGDREETQYF
size: .; D: .; J: TRBJ2-7; V: TRBV11-2; DNA: TGTGCCAGCAGCTTAGGCAGGGAATGGCAGTACTTC; CDR3: CASSLGREWQYF
size: .; D: TRBD1; J: TRBJ1-3; V: TRBV6-1; DNA: TGTGCCAGCAGTGAAGCGCTCAGGGGGGCGAACACCATATATTTT; CDR3: CASSEALRGANTIYF
size: .; D: .; J: TRBJ1-4; V: TRBV5-4; DNA: TGTGCCAGCAGCTCTGACAGTTACAATGAAAAACTGTTTTTT; CDR3: CASSSDSYNEKLFF
size: .; D: .; J: TRBJ2-7; V: TRBV28; DNA: TGTGCCAGCAGTCCCCACCCGGATTCCTACGAGCAGTACTTC; CDR3: CASSPHPDSYEQYF
size: .; D: TRBD2; J: TRBJ2-1; V: TRBV5-4; DNA: TGTGCCAGCAGCTCCCGGGACTACTACAATGAGCAGTTCTTC; CDR3: CASSSRDYYNEQFF
size: .; D: TRBD2; J: TRBJ2-5; V: TRBV4-1; DNA: TGCGCCAGCAGACAGACACGGGACTACAAAGAGACCCAGTACTTC; CDR3: CASRQTRDYKETQYF
size: few; D: .; J: TRBJ2-1; V: TRBV5-4; DNA: TGTGCCAGCAGCTTCAGAGGGGAGCAGTTCTTC; CDR3: CASSFRGEQFF
size: .; D: .; J: TRBJ2-5; V: TRBV15; DNA: TGTGCCACCAGCAGAGCCGTCCCTATGAGGGAGACCCAGTACTTC; CDR3: CATSRAVPMRETQYF
size: .; D: .; J: TRBJ1-2; V: TRBV4-3; DNA: TGCGCCAGCAGCCAAGACCCAGGGCCGATCTATGGCTACACCTTC; CDR3: CASSQDPGPIYGYTF
size: .; D: .; J: TRBJ2-4; V: TRBV13; DNA: TGTGCCAGCAGCTTACTAACTCACCGTCAAGCCAAAAACATTCAGTACTTC; CDR3: CASSLLTHRQAKNIQYF